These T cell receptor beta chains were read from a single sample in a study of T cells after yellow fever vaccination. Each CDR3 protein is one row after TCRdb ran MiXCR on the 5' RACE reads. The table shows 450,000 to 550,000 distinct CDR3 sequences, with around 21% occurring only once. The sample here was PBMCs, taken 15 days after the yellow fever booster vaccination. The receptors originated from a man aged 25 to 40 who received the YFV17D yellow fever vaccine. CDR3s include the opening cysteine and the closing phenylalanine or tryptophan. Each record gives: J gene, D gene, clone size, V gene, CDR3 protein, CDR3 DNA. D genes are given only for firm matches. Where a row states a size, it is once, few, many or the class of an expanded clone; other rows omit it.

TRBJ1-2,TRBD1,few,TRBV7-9,CASSLDPSTGWYYGYTF,TGTGCCAGCAGCTTAGATCCTTCGACAGGGTGGTACTATGGCTACACCTTC
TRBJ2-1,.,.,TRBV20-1,CSARAGGGGRGEQFF,TGCAGTGCTAGAGCCGGCGGTGGGGGGCGAGGAGAGCAGTTCTTC
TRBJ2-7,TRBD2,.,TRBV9,CASSISGDSYEQYF,TGTGCCAGCAGCATCAGCGGGGACTCCTACGAGCAGTACTTC
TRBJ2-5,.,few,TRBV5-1,CASSLVADLQETQYF,TGCGCCAGCAGCTTGGTTGCGGACCTCCAAGAGACCCAGTACTTC
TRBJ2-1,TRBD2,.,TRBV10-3,CAILESGSLNEQFF,TGTGCCATCCTGGAAAGCGGGAGCCTCAATGAGCAGTTCTTC
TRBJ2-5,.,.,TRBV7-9,CASSLAGRAETQYF,TGTGCCAGCAGCTTAGCGGGGAGAGCGGAGACCCAGTACTTC
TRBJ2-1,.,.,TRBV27,CASSLSPDSHFHNEQFF,TGTGCCAGCAGTCTCTCACCTGACAGTCATTTCCACAATGAGCAGTTCTTC
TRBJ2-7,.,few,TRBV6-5,CASSYVARGTYEQYF,TGTGCCAGCAGTTACGTGGCCAGGGGGACTTACGAGCAGTACTTC
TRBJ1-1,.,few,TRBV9,CASSVVEGVNTEAFF,TGTGCCAGCAGCGTAGTGGAGGGAGTGAACACTGAAGCTTTCTTT
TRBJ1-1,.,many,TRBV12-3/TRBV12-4,CASSLGQNTEAFF,TGTGCCAGCAGCTTAGGGCAGAACACTGAAGCTTTCTTT
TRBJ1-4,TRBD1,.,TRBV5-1,CASSGGTGDGEKLFF,TGCGCCAGCAGCGGTGGGACAGGTGACGGAGAAAAACTGTTTTTT
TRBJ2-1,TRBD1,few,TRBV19,CASSIGTGRSEQFF,TGTGCCAGTAGTATAGGGACAGGGCGGAGTGAGCAGTTCTTC
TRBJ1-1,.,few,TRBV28,CASSFWGDTEAFF,TGTGCCAGCAGTTTTTGGGGAGACACTGAAGCTTTCTTT
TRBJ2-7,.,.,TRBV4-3,CASSQDLNGEKSEQYF,TGCGCCAGCAGCCAAGATCTCAACGGGGAAAAGAGCGAGCAGTACTTC
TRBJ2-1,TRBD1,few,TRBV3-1,CASRGTANYNEQFF,TGTGCCAGCAGGGGGACAGCGAACTACAATGAGCAGTTCTTC
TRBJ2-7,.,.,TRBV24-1,CATSDSRSVYEQYF,TGTGCCACCAGTGATTCCAGGAGCGTATACGAGCAGTACTTC
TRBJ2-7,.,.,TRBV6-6,CASSYTSYEQYF,TGTGCCAGCAGTTACACCAGCTACGAGCAGTACTTC
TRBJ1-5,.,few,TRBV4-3,CASSQDRGLRPYSNQPQHF,TGCGCCAGCAGCCAAGATCGAGGTCTTCGCCCTTATAGCAATCAGCCCCAGCATTTT
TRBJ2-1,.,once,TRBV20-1,CSAIKQSNSYNEQFF,TGCAGTGCTATAAAGCAGTCTAACTCCTACAATGAGCAGTTCTTC
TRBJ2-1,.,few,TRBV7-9,CASSGREHYNEQFF,TGTGCCAGCAGCGGCCGGGAACATTACAATGAGCAGTTCTTC
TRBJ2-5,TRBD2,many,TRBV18,CASSPPTSRETQYF,TGTGCCAGCTCACCGCCGACTAGCCGTGAGACCCAGTACTTC
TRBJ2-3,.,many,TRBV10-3,CAISPRASTDTQYF,TGTGCCATCAGTCCCCGGGCGAGCACAGATACGCAGTATTTT
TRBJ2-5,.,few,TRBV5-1,CASSLAVDQTGETQYF,TGCGCCAGCAGCTTGGCCGTGGACCAAACGGGAGAGACCCAGTACTTC
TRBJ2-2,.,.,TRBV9,CASSVPGHGVAGELFF,TGTGCCAGCAGCGTTCCCGGACATGGCGTGGCCGGGGAGCTGTTTTTT
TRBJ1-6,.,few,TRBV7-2,CASSLSSVGGGGRTLHF,TGTGCCAGCAGCTTATCTTCCGTGGGGGGCGGTGGGCGCACCCTCCACTTT
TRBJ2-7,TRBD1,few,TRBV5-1,CASNRGANYEQYF,TGCGCCAGCAACAGGGGAGCCAACTACGAGCAGTACTTC